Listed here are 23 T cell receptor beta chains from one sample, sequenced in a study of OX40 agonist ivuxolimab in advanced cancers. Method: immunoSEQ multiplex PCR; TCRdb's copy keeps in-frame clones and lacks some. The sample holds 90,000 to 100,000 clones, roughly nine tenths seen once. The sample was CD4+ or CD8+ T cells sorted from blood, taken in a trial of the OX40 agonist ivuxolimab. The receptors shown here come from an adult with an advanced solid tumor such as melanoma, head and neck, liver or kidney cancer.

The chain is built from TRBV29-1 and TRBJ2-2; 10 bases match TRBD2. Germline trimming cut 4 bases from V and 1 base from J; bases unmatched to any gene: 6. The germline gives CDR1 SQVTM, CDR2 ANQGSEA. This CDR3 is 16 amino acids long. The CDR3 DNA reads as TGCAGCGTTGCCACTAGCGGGGAGATGAACACCGGGGAGCTGTTTTTT. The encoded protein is CSVATSGEMNTGELFF.

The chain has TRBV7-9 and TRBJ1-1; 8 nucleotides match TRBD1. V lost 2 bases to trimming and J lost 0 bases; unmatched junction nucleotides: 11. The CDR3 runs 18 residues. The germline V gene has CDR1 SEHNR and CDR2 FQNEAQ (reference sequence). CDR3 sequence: CASSLLGQGGGMNTEAFF. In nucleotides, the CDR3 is TGTGCCAGCAGCTTACTAGGACAGGGAGGAGGGATGAACACTGAAGCTTTCTTT.

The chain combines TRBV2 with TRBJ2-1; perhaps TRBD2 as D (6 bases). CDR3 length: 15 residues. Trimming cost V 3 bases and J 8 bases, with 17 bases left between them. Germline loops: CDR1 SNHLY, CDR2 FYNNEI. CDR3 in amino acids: CASSEGGLGFDEQFF. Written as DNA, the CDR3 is TGTGCCAGCAGTGAGGGGGGACTCGGTTTCGATGAGCAGTTCTTC.

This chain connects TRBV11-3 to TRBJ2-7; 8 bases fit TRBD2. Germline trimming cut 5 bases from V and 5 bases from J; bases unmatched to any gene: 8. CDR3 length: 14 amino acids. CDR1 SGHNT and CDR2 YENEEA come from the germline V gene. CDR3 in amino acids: CASSHTGGVNEQYF. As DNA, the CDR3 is TGTGCCAGCAGCCACACGGGAGGGGTGAACGAGCAGTACTTC. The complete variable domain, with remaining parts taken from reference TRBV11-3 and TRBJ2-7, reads EAGVVQSPRYKIIEKKQPVAFWCNPISGHNTLYWYLQNLGQGPELLIRYENEEAVDDSQLPKDRFSAERLKGVDSTLKIQPAELGDSAVYLCASSHTGGVNEQYFGPGTRLTVT.

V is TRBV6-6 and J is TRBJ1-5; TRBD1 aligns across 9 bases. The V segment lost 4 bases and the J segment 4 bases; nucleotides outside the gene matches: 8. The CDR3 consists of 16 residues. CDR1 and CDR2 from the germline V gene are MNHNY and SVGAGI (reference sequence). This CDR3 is CASSWGQGGLNQPQHF. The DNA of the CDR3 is TGTGCCAGCAGTTGGGGACAGGGAGGTTTGAATCAGCCCCAGCATTTT.

CDR3 residues: CASSPKAGVFQDTEAFF. The CDR3 nucleotides are TGTGCCAGCTCACCTAAGGCAGGGGTCTTCCAGGACACTGAAGCTTTCTTT. This chain joins TRBV18 and TRBJ1-1; weak D call: TRBD1 (6 bases). Trimming took off 3 bases at V and 3 bases at J, with 20 bases between the two ends. This CDR3 is 17 amino acids long. The germline V gene has CDR1 KGHSH and CDR2 LQKENI.

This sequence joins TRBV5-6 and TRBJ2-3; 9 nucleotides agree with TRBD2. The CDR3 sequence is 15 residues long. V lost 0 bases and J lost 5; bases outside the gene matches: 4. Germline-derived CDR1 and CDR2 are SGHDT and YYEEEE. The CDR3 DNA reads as TGTGCCAGCAGCTTGGTTAGCGGGAGAGTAGATACGCAGTATTTT. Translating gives CASSLVSGRVDTQYF.

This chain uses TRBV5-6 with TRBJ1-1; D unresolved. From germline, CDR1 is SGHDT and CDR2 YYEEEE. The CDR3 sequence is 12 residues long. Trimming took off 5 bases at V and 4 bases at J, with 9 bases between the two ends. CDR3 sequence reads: CASSGAGTEAFF. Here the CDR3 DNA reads TGTGCCAGCAGTGGAGCGGGCACTGAAGCTTTCTTT. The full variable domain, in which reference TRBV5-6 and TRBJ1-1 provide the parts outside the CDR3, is DAGVTQSPTHLIKTRGQQVTLRCSPKSGHDTVSWYQQALGQGPQFIFQYYEEEERQRGNFPDRFSGHQFPNYSSELNVNALLLGDSALYLCASSGAGTEAFFGQGTRLTVV.

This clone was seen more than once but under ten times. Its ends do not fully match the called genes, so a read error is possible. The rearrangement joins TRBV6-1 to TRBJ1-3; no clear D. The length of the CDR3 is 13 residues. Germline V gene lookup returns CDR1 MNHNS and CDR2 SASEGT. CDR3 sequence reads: CASRPGAGTTIYF. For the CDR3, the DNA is TGTGCCAGCAGACCGGGAGCTGGAACCACCATATATTTT.

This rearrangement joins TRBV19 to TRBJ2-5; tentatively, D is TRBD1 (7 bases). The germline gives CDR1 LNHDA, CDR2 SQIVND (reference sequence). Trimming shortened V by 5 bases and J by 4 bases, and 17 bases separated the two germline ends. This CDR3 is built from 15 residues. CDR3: CASSAQGEVGETQYF. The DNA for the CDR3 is TGTGCCAGTAGTGCTCAGGGGGAGGTAGGAGAGACCCAGTACTTC.

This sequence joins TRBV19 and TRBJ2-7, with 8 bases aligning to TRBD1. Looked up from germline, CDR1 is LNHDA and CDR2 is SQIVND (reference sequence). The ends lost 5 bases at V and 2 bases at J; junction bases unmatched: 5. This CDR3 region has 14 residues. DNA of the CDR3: TGTGCCAGTAGTTCGACAGGGGAGCCCTACGAGCAGTACTTC. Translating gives CASSSTGEPYEQYF.

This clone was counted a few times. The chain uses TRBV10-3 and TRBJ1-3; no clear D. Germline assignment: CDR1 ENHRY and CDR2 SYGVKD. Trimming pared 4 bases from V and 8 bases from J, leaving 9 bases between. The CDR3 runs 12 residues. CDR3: CAISGFGDTIYF. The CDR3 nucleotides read TGTGCCATCAGTGGGTTTGGTGACACCATATATTTT.

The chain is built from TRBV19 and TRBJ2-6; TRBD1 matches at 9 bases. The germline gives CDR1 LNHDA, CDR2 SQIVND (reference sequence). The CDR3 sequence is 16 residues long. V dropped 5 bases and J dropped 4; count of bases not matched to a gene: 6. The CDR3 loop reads CASSEQGARGANVLTF. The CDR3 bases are TGTGCCAGTAGTGAACAGGGGGCACGGGGGGCCAACGTCCTGACTTTC. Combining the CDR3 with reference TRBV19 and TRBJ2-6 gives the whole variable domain DGGITQSPKYLFRKEGQNVTLSCEQNLNHDAMYWYRQDPGQGLRLIYYSQIVNDFQKGDIAEGYSVSREKKESFPLTVTSAQKNPTAFYLCASSEQGARGANVLTFGAGSRLTVL.

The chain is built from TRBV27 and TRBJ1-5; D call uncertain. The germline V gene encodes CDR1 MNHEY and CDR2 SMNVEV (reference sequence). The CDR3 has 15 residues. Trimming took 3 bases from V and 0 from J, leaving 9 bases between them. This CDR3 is CASSFSMNSNQPQHF. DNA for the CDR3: TGTGCCAGCAGTTTTAGTATGAATAGCAATCAGCCCCAGCATTTT.

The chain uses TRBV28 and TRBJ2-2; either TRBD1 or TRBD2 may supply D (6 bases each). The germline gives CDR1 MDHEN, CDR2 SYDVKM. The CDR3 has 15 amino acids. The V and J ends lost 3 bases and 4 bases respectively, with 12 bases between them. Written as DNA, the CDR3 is TGTGCCAGCAGTTTGACCGGGGGCGGCACCGGGGAGCTGTTTTTT. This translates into CASSLTGGGTGELFF.

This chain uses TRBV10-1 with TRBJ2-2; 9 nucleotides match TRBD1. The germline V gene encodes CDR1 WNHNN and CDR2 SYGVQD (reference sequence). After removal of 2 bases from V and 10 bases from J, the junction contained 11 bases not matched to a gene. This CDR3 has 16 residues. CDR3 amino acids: CASSEVGQGASKELFF. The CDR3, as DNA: TGCGCCAGCAGTGAGGTGGGACAGGGTGCCAGCAAGGAGCTGTTTTTT.

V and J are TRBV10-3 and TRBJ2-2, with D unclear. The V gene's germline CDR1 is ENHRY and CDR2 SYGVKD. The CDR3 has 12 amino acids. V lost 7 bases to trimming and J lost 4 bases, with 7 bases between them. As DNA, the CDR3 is TGTGCCATCAAAGAGTCCACCGGGGAGCTGTTTTTT. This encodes CAIKESTGELFF.

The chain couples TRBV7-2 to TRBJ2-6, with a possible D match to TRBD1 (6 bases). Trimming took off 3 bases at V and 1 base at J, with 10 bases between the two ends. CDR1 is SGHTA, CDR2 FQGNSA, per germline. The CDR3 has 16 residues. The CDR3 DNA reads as TGTGCCAGCAGCTTGGGTACAGGGTCTGGGGCCAACGTCCTGACTTTC. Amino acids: CASSLGTGSGANVLTF.

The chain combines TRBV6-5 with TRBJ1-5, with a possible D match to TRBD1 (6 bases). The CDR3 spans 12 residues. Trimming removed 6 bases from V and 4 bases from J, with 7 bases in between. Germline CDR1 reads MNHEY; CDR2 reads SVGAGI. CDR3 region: CASRQGNQPQHF. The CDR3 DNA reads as TGTGCCAGCAGACAGGGAAATCAGCCCCAGCATTTT.

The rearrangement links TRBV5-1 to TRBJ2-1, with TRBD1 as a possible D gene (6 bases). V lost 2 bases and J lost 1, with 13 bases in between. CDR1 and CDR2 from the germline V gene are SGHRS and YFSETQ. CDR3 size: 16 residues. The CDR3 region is CASSLQGALSYNEQFF. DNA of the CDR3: TGCGCCAGCAGCTTACAGGGCGCACTATCCTACAATGAGCAGTTCTTC.

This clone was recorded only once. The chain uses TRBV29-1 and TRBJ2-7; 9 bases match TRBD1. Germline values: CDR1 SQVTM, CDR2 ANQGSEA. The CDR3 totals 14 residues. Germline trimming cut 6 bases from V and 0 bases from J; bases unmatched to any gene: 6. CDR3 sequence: CSVRDRGASYEQYF. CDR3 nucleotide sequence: TGCAGCGTCCGAGACAGGGGGGCCTCCTACGAGCAGTACTTC.

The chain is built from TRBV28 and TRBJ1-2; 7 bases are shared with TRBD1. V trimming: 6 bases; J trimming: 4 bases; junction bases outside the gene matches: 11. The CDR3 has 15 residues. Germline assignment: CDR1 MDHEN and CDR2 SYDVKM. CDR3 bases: TGTGCCAGCAGATCCAGGGACAGACCCTCCTATGGCTACACCTTC. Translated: CASRSRDRPSYGYTF.

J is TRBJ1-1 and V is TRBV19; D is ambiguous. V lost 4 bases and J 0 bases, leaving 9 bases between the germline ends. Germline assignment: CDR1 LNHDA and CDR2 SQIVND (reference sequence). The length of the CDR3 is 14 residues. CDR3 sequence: CASSREGLNTEAFF. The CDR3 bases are TGTGCCAGTAGTAGGGAAGGACTGAACACTGAAGCTTTCTTT.